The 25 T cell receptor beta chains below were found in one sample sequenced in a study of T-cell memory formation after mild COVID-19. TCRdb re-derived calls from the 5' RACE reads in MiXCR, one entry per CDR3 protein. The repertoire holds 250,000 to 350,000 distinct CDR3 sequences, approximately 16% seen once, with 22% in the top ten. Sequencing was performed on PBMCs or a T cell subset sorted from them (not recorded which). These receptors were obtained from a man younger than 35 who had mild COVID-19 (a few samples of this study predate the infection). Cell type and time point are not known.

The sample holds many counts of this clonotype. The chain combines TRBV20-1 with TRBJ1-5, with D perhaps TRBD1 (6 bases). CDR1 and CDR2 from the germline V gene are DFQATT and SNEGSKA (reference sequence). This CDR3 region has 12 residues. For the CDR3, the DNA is TGCAGGGCGGGAGGGGGGAATCAGCCCCAGCATTTT. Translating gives CRAGGGNQPQHF.

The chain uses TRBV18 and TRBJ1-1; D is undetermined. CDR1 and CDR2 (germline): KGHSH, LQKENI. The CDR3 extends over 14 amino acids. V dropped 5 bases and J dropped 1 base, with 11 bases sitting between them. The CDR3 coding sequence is TGTGCCAGCTCAGCCCGAGGCCCGAACACTGAAGCTTTCTTT. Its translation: CASSARGPNTEAFF.

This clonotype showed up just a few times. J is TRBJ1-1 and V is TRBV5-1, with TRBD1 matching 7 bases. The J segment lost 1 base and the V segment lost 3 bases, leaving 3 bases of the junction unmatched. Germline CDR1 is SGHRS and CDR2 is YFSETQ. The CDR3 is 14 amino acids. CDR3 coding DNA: TGCGCCAGCAGCTCAGGACAGGCGAACACTGAAGCTTTCTTT. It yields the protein CASSSGQANTEAFF.

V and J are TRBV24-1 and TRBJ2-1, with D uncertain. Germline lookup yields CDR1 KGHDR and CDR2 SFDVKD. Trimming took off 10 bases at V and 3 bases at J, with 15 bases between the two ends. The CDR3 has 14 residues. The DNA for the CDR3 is TGTGCCACGACGGGCCACGGAGACTACAATGAGCAGTTCTTC. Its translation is CATTGHGDYNEQFF.

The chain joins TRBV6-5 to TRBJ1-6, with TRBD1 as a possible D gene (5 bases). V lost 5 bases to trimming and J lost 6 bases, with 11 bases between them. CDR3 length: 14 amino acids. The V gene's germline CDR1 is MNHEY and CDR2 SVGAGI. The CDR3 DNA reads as TGTGCCAGCAGTGAGACAGACCCTAATTCACCCCTCCACTTT. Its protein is CASSETDPNSPLHF.

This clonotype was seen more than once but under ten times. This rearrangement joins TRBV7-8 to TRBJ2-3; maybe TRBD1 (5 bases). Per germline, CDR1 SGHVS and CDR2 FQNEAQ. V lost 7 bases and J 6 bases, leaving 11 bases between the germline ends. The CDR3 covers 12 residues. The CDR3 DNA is TGTGCCAGCACCGAAAAGGGGGATACGCAGTATTTT. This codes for CASTEKGDTQYF.

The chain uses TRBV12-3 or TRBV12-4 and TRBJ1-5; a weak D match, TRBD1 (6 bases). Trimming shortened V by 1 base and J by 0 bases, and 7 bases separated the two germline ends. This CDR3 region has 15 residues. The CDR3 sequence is CASSLGRGSNQPQHF. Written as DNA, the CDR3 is TGTGCCAGCAGTTTAGGCAGGGGTAGCAATCAGCCCCAGCATTTT.

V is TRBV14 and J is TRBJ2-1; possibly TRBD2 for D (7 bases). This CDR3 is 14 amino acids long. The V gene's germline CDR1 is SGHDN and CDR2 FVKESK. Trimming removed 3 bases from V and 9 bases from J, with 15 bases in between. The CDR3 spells CASSHRGAYGEQFF. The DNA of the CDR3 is TGTGCCAGCAGCCATCGGGGGGCATACGGTGAGCAGTTCTTC.

Here the CDR3 DNA reads TGTGCCAGCAGTGAGCAGGGAGGAGCAGATACGCAGTATTTT. It encodes CASSEQGGADTQYF. The chain has TRBV6-4 and TRBJ2-3, with D perhaps matching TRBD2 (6 bases). CDR3 length equals 14 residues. Germline CDR1 reads MRHNA; CDR2 reads SNTAGT. Trimming took 3 bases from V and 4 from J, leaving 11 bases between them.

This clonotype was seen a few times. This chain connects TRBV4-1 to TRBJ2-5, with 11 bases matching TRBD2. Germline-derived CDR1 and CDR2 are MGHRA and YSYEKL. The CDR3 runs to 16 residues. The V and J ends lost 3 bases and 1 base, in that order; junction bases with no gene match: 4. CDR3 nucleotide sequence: TGCGCCAGCAGCCATGCCGGGACTAGCGGCCAAGAGACCCAGTACTTC. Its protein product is CASSHAGTSGQETQYF.

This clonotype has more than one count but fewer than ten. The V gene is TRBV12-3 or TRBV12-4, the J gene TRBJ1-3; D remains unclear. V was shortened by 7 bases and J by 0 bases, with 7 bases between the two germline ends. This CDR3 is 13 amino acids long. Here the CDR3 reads CASTVDSGNTIYF. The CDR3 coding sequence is TGTGCCAGCACGGTGGACTCTGGAAACACCATATATTTT.

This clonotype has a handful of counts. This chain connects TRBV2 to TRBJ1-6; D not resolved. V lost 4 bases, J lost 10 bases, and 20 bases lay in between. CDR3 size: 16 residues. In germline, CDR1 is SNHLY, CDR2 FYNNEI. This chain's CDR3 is CASSGEPGATLSPLHF. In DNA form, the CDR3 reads TGTGCCAGCAGTGGGGAGCCGGGAGCAACCTTATCACCCCTCCACTTT.

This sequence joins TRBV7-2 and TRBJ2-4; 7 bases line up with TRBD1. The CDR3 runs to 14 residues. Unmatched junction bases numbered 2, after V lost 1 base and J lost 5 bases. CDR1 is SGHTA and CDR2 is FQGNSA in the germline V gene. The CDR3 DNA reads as TGTGCCAGCAGCTTAGGGGGGACAGAAAACATTCAGTACTTC. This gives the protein CASSLGGTENIQYF.

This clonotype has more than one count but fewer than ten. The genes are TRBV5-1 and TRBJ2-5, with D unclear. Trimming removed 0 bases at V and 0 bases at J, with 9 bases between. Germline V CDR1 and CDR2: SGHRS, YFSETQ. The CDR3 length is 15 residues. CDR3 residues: CASSLATRHQETQYF. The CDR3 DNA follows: TGCGCCAGCAGCTTGGCCACGAGACACCAAGAGACCCAGTACTTC. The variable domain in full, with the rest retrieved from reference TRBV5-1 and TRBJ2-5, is KAGVTQTPRYLIKTRGQQVTLSCSPISGHRSVSWYQQTPGQGLQFLFEYFSETQRNKGNFPGRFSGRQFSNSRSEMNVSTLELGDSALYLCASSLATRHQETQYFGPGTRLLVL.

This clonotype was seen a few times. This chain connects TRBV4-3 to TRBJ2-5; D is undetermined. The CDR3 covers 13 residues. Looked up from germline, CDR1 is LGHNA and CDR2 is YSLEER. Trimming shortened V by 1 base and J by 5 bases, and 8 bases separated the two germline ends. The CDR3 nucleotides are TGCGCCAGCAGCCAAGGCCCTCGGGAGACCCAGTACTTC. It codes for CASSQGPRETQYF.

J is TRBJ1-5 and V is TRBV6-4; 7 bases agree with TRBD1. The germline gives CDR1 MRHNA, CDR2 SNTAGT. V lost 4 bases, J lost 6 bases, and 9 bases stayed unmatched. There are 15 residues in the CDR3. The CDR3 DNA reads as TGTGCCAGCAGTGTCTCGGCGCAGGGGGGTCAGCCCCAGCATTTT. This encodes CASSVSAQGGQPQHF.

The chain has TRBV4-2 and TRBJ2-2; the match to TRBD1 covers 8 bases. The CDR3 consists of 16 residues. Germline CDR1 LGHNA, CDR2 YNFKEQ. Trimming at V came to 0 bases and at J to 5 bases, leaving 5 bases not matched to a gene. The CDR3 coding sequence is TGTGCCAGCAGCCAAGATGGGCAGGGGGCGACCGGGGAGCTGTTTTTT. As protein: CASSQDGQGATGELFF.

The CDR3 sequence: CSARARRVGQRSGELFF. Written as DNA, the CDR3 is TGCAGTGCTAGAGCCCGAAGGGTAGGGCAGAGGAGCGGGGAGCTGTTTTTT. The V gene is TRBV20-1, the J gene TRBJ2-2; D gene uncertain. This CDR3 is built from 17 residues. V lost 1 base and J 7 bases, leaving 22 bases between the germline ends. CDR1 is DFQATT, CDR2 SNEGSKA, per germline (reference sequence).

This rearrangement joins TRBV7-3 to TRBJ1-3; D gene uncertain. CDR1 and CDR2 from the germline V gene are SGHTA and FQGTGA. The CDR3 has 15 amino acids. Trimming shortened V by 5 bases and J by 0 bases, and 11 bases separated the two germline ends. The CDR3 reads CASSPSPSSGNTIYF. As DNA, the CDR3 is TGTGCCAGCAGCCCCTCCCCGAGCTCTGGAAACACCATATATTTT.

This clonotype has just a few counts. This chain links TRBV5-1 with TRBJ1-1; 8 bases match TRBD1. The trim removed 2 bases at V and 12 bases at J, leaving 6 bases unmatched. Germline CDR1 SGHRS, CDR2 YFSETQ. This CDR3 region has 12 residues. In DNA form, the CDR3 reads TGCGCCAGCAGCTTCGACAGGGGAAGGTCTTTCTTT. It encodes CASSFDRGRSFF.

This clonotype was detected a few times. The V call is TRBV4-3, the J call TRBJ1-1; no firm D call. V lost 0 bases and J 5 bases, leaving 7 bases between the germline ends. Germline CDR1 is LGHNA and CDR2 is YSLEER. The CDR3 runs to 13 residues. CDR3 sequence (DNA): TGCGCCAGCAGCCAAGAAACGAGGACTGAAGCTTTCTTT. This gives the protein CASSQETRTEAFF.

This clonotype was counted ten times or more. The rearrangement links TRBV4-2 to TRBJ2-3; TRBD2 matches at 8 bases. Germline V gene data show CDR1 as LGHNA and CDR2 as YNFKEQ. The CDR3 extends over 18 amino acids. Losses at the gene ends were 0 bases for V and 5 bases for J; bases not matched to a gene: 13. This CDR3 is CASSQDVVGLGIQDTQYF. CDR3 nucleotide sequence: TGTGCCAGCAGCCAAGATGTTGTGGGACTAGGTATTCAAGATACGCAGTATTTT.

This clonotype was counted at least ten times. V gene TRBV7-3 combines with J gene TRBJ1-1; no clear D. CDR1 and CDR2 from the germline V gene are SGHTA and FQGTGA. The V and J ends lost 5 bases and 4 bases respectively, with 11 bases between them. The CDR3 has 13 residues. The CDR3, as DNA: TGTGCCAGCAGCCCAGGCGGGGTCACTGAAGCTTTCTTT. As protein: CASSPGGVTEAFF.

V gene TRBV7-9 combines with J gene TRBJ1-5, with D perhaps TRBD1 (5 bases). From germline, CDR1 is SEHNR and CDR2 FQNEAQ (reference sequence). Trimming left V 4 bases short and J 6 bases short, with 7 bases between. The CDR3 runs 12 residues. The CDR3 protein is CASSSGIQPQHF. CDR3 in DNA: TGTGCCAGCAGCTCAGGGATTCAGCCCCAGCATTTT.

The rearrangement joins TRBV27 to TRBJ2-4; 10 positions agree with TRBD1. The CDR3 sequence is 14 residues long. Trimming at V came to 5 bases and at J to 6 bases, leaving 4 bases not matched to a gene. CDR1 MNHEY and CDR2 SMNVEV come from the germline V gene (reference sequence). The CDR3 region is CASSPRTGGNIQYF. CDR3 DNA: TGTGCCAGCAGTCCCAGGACAGGGGGAAACATTCAGTACTTC.